These 24 T cell receptor beta chains were sequenced from one sample in a study of graft-versus-host responses after intestinal transplantation. To release intraepithelial and lamina propria lymphocytes, the graft tissue was processed. The assay was immunoSEQ multiplex PCR, and TCRdb's table has in-frame clones only and misses some. This sample has a few thousand clones; about 85% occur once, and the top ten carry approximately 11%. The source material was ileum tissue, sampled 156 days after intestinal transplant. Source of these receptors: a human patient who received an intestinal transplant, so some T cells may come from the graft donor.

The rearrangement joins TRBV5-1 to TRBJ2-2; 7 positions agree with TRBD2. The germline gives CDR1 SGHRS, CDR2 YFSETQ. The V segment lost 4 bases and the J segment 10 bases; nucleotides outside the gene matches: 10. The CDR3 is 14 amino acids. DNA for the CDR3: TGCGCCAGCAGCGTCGGCGCGGGGGTAGAGGAGCTGTTTTTT. Its protein is CASSVGAGVEELFF. Full variable domain (remainder filled in from reference TRBV5-1 and TRBJ2-2): KAGVTQTPRYLIKTRGQQVTLSCSPISGHRSVSWYQQTPGQGLQFLFEYFSETQRNKGNFPGRFSGRQFSNSRSEMNVSTLELGDSALYLCASSVGAGVEELFFGEGSRLTVL.

The CDR3 DNA reads TGTGCCAGCAGTGTGGGACAGGAGCCGTACAATGAGCAGTTCTTC. This gives the protein CASSVGQEPYNEQFF. The chain links TRBV2 to TRBJ2-1, with 8 bases matching TRBD1. Trimming took 4 bases from V and 4 from J; bases not matched to a gene: 6. Germline-derived CDR1 and CDR2 are SNHLY and FYNNEI. The CDR3 runs 15 residues.

About this clone itself: The junction departs from the called germline gene at one end, perhaps through a read error. The rearrangement uses TRBV9 and TRBJ1-1; D is perhaps TRBD1 (6 bases). This CDR3 comprises 17 residues. Germline V lookup: CDR1 SGDLS, CDR2 YYNGEE. This CDR3 is CASSVASGRQGNSEAFF. In DNA form, the CDR3 reads TGTGCCAGCAGCGTAGCTTCGGGAAGGCAGGGGAACTCTGAAGCTTTCTTT.

As for this clone: Within the sample, other DNA sequences also encode this same CDR3. The rearrangement joins TRBV7-2 to TRBJ1-1, with D tentatively TRBD1 (5 bases). Germline CDR1 SGHTA, CDR2 FQGNSA. The CDR3 extends over 14 amino acids. The ends were cut back, 5 bases at V and 6 bases at J, with 16 bases in the middle. In DNA, the CDR3 is TGTGCCAGCAGCCGGGGTCCTCCGGGGGCTGAAGCTTTCTTT. It is translated as CASSRGPPGAEAFF. The full variable domain, completed using reference TRBV7-2 and TRBJ1-1, is GAGVSQSPSNKVTEKGKDVELRCDPISGHTALYWYRQSLGQGLEFLIYFQGNSAPDKSGLPSDRFSAERTGGSVSTLTIQRTQQEDSAVYLCASSRGPPGAEAFFGQGTRLTVV.

The V gene is TRBV7-9, the J gene TRBJ1-2; TRBD1 aligns across 8 bases. The CDR3 has 15 residues. CDR1 SEHNR and CDR2 FQNEAQ come from the germline V gene (reference sequence). Trimming took 8 bases from V and 8 from J; bases not matched to a gene: 16. The CDR3 sequence is CASRRPGRGQFGYTF. The CDR3 region has the DNA TGTGCCAGCCGGCGGCCGGGCAGGGGGCAGTTCGGCTACACCTTC.

The V and J genes are TRBV29-1 and TRBJ2-7; 10 positions match TRBD1. Germline lookup yields CDR1 SQVTM and CDR2 ANQGSEA. CDR3 length: 15 residues. V gave up 1 base and J gave up 1 base; unmatched junction bases: 4. The CDR3 coding sequence is TGCAGCGTTGAAGGTGCGGGACAGGGGTCCTACGAGCAGTACTTC. This gives the protein CSVEGAGQGSYEQYF.

The V call is TRBV27, the J call TRBJ2-7, with TRBD1 matching over 7 bases. The trim removed 5 bases at V and 0 bases at J, leaving 7 bases unmatched. The V gene's germline CDR1 is MNHEY and CDR2 SMNVEV (reference sequence). The CDR3 has 15 amino acids. CDR3 coding DNA: TGTGCCAGCAGTACCGCGACAGGGTACTCCTACGAGCAGTACTTC. The encoded protein is CASSTATGYSYEQYF.

In regard to this clone: Other DNA sequences in the same sample also yield this CDR3. The V gene is TRBV7-2, the J gene TRBJ1-1, with D perhaps matching TRBD1 (5 bases). The V end lost 5 bases, the J end lost 6 bases, and 16 bases lay between the germline ends. CDR3 size: 14 residues. Looked up from germline, CDR1 is SGHTA and CDR2 is FQGNSA. CDR3 residues: CASSRGPPGAEAFF. CDR3 coding DNA: TGTGCCAGCAGCCGGGGCCCTCCGGGGGCTGAAGCTTTCTTT.

This clone was observed once. V usage is TRBV4-2 and J usage is TRBJ2-3, with 9 bases identical to TRBD2. This CDR3 spans 20 amino acids. V gave up 4 bases and J gave up 1 base; unmatched junction bases: 18. Germline V gives CDR1 LGHNA, CDR2 YNFKEQ. DNA of the CDR3: TGTGCCAGCAGCCTATGGATGGCTAGCGGGGAGGGAGGGGGCACAGATACGCAGTATTTT. Translation: CASSLWMASGEGGGTDTQYF.

The chain employs TRBV28 and TRBJ2-3, with TRBD2 matching over 8 bases. V trimming: 3 bases; J trimming: 4 bases; junction bases outside the gene matches: 3. CDR1 is MDHEN, CDR2 SYDVKM, per germline. The CDR3 loop spans 14 amino acids. In DNA, the CDR3 is TGTGCCAGCAGTTTGCCGGGAGGGGCAGATACGCAGTATTTT. This codes for CASSLPGGADTQYF. Complete variable domain (other parts from reference TRBV28 and TRBJ2-3): DVKVTQSSRYLVKRTGEKVFLECVQDMDHENMFWYRQDPGLGLRLIYFSYDVKMKEKGDIPEGYSVSREKKERFSLILESASTNQTSMYLCASSLPGGADTQYFGPGTRLTVL.

This sequence joins TRBV19 and TRBJ2-3, with D possibly being TRBD2 (6 bases). With 4 bases removed from V and 2 bases from J, the gap between germline ends came to 13 bases. The CDR3 is 15 amino acids. Germline CDR1 and CDR2: LNHDA and SQIVND (reference sequence). Here the CDR3 DNA reads TGTGCCAGTAGTAGGCTAGCGTCTCACACAGATACGCAGTATTTT. Translation: CASSRLASHTDTQYF.

This clone has only a few counts. The chain joins TRBV9 to TRBJ2-1, with 9 bases matching TRBD2. V lost 9 bases to trimming and J lost 5 bases; unmatched junction nucleotides: 6. Germline loops: CDR1 SGDLS, CDR2 YYNGEE. The CDR3 extends over 13 amino acids. Here the CDR3 reads CAISGGADNEQFF. The CDR3 bases are TGTGCCATTAGCGGGGGTGCAGACAATGAGCAGTTCTTC.

CDR3 DNA: TGTGCCAGCTCACCACCGAACCGGGACAGGGGGGCTGGCTACACCTTC. It encodes CASSPPNRDRGAGYTF. The chain uses TRBV18 and TRBJ1-2; 11 bases match TRBD1. Per the germline V gene, CDR1 is KGHSH and CDR2 is LQKENI. The CDR3 is made up of 16 amino acids. V gave up 0 bases and J gave up 7 bases; unmatched junction bases: 7.

In DNA form, the CDR3 reads TGCGCCAGCAGCCCACGTCATCGGGGGAATTCACCCCTCCACTTT. This sequence encodes CASSPRHRGNSPLHF. The chain has TRBV4-1 and TRBJ1-6; D is perhaps TRBD1 (5 bases). Germline V gives CDR1 MGHRA, CDR2 YSYEKL. The CDR3 has 15 amino acids. The V end lost 4 bases, the J end lost 7 bases, and 14 bases lay between the germline ends.

CDR3 loop: CATSRDRSGQETQYF. The CDR3 nucleotides read TGTGCCACCAGCAGAGATAGGTCAGGTCAAGAGACCCAGTACTTC. V usage is TRBV15 and J usage is TRBJ2-5; no definite D call. The CDR3 totals 15 residues. The germline V and J ends were trimmed by 0 bases and 2 bases, with 10 bases remaining between them. Germline CDR1 LNHNV, CDR2 YYDKDF (reference sequence).

The gene calls are TRBV7-5 and TRBJ1-5; the DNA was not used to check the table's D call, TRBD1. TRBV7-5 is termed a pseudogene. The CDR3 loop spans 22 amino acids. The DNA for the CDR3 is TGTGCCAGAAGCTTAAGCCCCCGGACAGGGGGCGCGATAGGTGGTAGCAATCAGCCCCAGCATTTT. Amino acids: CARSLSPRTGGAIGGSNQPQHF.

The rearrangement links TRBV7-2 to TRBJ2-3; D unresolved. With 1 base removed from V and 3 bases from J, the gap between germline ends came to 5 bases. CDR1 and CDR2 from the germline V gene are SGHTA and FQGNSA. This CDR3 comprises 13 residues. For the CDR3, the DNA is TGTGCCAGCAGCTTAGTCTCGACAGATACGCAGTATTTT. This sequence encodes CASSLVSTDTQYF.

V and J are TRBV5-1 and TRBJ2-2, with D hard to call. Germline V gene sequence: CDR1 SGHRS, CDR2 YFSETQ. Trimming cost V 2 bases and J 6 bases, with 8 bases left between them. CDR3 length equals 13 residues. The CDR3 coding sequence is TGCGCCAGCAGCTTTGTTCTAGCCGGGGAGCTGTTTTTT. This translates into CASSFVLAGELFF.

The genes are TRBV5-1 and TRBJ2-7; 7 nucleotides agree with TRBD1. Germline V gives CDR1 SGHRS, CDR2 YFSETQ. J lost 0 bases, V lost 4 bases, and 4 bases had no gene match. CDR3 length: 14 residues. CDR3 coding DNA: TGCGCCAGCAGCACGACAGGGAGCTCCTACGAGCAGTACTTC. This gives the protein CASSTTGSSYEQYF.

This chain's CDR3 is CASSSGLAENTGELFF. DNA for the CDR3: TGTGCCAGCAGCTCGGGACTAGCGGAGAACACCGGGGAGCTGTTTTTT. The J gene is TRBJ2-2, the V gene TRBV7-2, with 11 bases lining up with TRBD2. The CDR3 extends over 16 amino acids. V gave up 4 bases and J gave up 1 base; unmatched junction bases: 2. Germline CDR1 is SGHTA and CDR2 is FQGNSA.

This clone is labeled large (0.1 to 1%). The chain joins TRBV4-1 to TRBJ2-3; D is uncertain. Germline lookup yields CDR1 MGHRA and CDR2 YSYEKL. V dropped 1 base and J dropped 4 bases, with 12 bases sitting between them. The CDR3 has 15 amino acids. CDR3 bases: TGCGCCAGCAGCCAAGTGGGCCCGGCGCCAGATACGCAGTATTTT. Encoded protein: CASSQVGPAPDTQYF.

The chain uses TRBV28 and TRBJ2-5; a weak D match, TRBD2 (6 bases). The CDR3 runs to 13 residues. Germline assignment: CDR1 MDHEN and CDR2 SYDVKM. V shed 4 bases and J shed 5 bases, with 11 bases lying between them. The CDR3 is CASSWAGWETQYF. For the CDR3, the DNA is TGTGCCAGCAGTTGGGCGGGGTGGGAGACCCAGTACTTC. The variable domain in full, with the rest retrieved from reference TRBV28 and TRBJ2-5, is DVKVTQSSRYLVKRTGEKVFLECVQDMDHENMFWYRQDPGLGLRLIYFSYDVKMKEKGDIPEGYSVSREKKERFSLILESASTNQTSMYLCASSWAGWETQYFGPGTRLLVL.

The chain recombines TRBV29-1 with TRBJ1-2; no reliable D call. The CDR3 loop spans 13 amino acids. Germline CDR1 is SQVTM and CDR2 is ANQGSEA. Trimming left V 0 bases short and J 7 bases short, with 12 bases between. CDR3: CSVEDLRWAGYTF. The CDR3 nucleotides read TGCAGCGTTGAAGATCTGCGGTGGGCTGGCTACACCTTC.

CDR3 loop: CASSPDWLGSSYNEQFF. CDR3 in DNA: TGTGCCAGCTCACCCGATTGGCTGGGGAGCTCCTACAATGAGCAGTTCTTC. The chain recombines TRBV18 with TRBJ2-1; TRBD2 might be the D (5 bases). The CDR3 loop spans 17 amino acids. The germline V gene encodes CDR1 KGHSH and CDR2 LQKENI. Trimming stripped 3 bases from V and 0 bases from J, with 15 bases between.